One TCR beta chain is described in this entry. Its antigen is undetermined. This sample is drawn from a study of T cells expressing NK-cell markers. Notes on the study in general: Whether expanded NKG2C-expressing T cell clones recognize HCMV is unknown.

CDR1 is MNHNY, CDR2 SVGAGI, per germline (reference sequence). The CDR3 spans 16 residues. TCRdb derives one entry per CDR3 protein from the 5' RACE reads, leaving out DNA. Recorded for this sample: about 460,000 distinct CDR3 sequences. The J gene is TRBJ1-5, the V gene TRBV6-6; TCRdb's assignment of TRBD1 cannot be checked, as there is no DNA. This clonotype originated in a woman aged 45-65 years in good health. The specimen was blood T cells: a sorted CD56 or NKG2C T cell subset, CD4+ or CD8+ T cells, or bulk PBMC T cells (not recorded which). The CDR3 protein is CASSKSVGQGTQPQHF.